The present T cell receptor (beta chain) was sequenced within a study of shared clonotypes between healthy human individuals. The CDR3 is 13 residues long. V gave up 0 bases and J gave up 8 bases, with 13 bases separating them. Looked up from germline, CDR1 is GTSNPN and CDR2 is SVGIG (reference sequence). Original processing methods: ImmunoSEQ output held junction-only sequences without quality scores, so filtering differed. Here immunoSEQ multiplex PCR was the method, and the copy in TCRdb shows in-frame clones only, minus some. For V, J and clone size, that table is used; D and trimming come from the DNA. Among more than 2 million clones listed, around 95% were seen once. General study findings and limits: Clonotype sharing among the donors was expected to vary with sequencing depth. Non-shared clonotypes were found to have lower generation probabilities than the clonotypes that were shared by all four of the sorted-subset donors.

In the case of this clone: Its antigen is not known.

Donors comprised only Caucasian adults living in Nashville, Tennessee. Sequenced input: naive CD4+ T cells sorted from blood. As for subset: CD45RA+ positively selected. This chain connects TRBV30 to TRBJ1-2, with D unclear. The receptor comes from a young man in good health. CDR3 protein: CAWSVHWIGGYTF. The CDR3 region has the DNA TGTGCCTGGAGTGTACATTGGATTGGGGGCTACACCTTC.